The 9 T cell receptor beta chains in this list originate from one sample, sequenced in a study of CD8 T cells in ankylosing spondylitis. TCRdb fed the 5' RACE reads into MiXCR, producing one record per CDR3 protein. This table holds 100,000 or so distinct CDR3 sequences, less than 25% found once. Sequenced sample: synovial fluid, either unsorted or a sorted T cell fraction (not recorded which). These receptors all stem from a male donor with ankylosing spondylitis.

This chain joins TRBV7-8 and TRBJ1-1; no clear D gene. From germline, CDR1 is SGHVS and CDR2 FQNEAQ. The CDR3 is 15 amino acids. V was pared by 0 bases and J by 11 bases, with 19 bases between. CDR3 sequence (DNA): TGTGCCAGCAGCTTAGCGGGATCGATTGGCGTTACTGCTTTCTTT. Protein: CASSLAGSIGVTAFF.

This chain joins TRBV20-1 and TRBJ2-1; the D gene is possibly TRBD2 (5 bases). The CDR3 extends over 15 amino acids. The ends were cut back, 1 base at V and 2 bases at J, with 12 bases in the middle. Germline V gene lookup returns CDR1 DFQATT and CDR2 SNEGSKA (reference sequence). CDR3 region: CSARGASGTYNEQFF. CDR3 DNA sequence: TGCAGTGCTAGAGGGGCAAGCGGTACCTACAATGAGCAGTTCTTC.

CDR3 nucleotides: TGTGCCATCAGTGAGTCTTATGAGCAGTTCTTC. This sequence encodes CAISESYEQFF. The genes are TRBV10-3 and TRBJ2-1; D gene ambiguous. Deletions cut 0 bases from V and 8 bases from J, with 2 bases between. The CDR3 runs to 11 residues. Per germline, CDR1 ENHRY and CDR2 SYGVKD.

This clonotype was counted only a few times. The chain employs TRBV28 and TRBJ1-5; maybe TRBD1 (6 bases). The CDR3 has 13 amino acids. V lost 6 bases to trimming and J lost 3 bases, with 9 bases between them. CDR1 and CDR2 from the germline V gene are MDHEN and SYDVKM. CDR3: CASSRQVNQPQHF. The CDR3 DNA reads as TGTGCCAGCAGCAGACAGGTCAATCAGCCCCAGCATTTT. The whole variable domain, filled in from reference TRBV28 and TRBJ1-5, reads DVKVTQSSRYLVKRTGEKVFLECVQDMDHENMFWYRQDPGLGLRLIYFSYDVKMKEKGDIPEGYSVSREKKERFSLILESASTNQTSMYLCASSRQVNQPQHFGDGTRLSIL.

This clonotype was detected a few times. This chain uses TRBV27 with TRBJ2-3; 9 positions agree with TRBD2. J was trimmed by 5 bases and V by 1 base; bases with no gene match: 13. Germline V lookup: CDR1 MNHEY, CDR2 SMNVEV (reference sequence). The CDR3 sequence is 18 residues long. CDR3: CASSLFRQGAGGLDTQYF. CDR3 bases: TGTGCCAGCAGTTTATTCCGGCAGGGAGCGGGAGGATTAGATACGCAGTATTTT.

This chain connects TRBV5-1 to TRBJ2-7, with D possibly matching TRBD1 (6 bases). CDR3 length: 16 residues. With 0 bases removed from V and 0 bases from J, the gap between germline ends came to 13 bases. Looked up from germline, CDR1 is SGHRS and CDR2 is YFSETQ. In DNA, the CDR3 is TGCGCCAGCAGCTTGGTAGGGGGTTTGAGCTCCTACGAGCAGTACGTC. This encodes CASSLVGGLSSYEQYV.

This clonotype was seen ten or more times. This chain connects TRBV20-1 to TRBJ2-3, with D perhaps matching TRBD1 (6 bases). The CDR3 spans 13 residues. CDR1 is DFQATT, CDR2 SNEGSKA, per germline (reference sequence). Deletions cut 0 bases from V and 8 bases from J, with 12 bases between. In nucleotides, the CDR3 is TGCAGTGCTAGAGATGGTATAGGGGGTACGCAGTATTTT. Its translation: CSARDGIGGTQYF.

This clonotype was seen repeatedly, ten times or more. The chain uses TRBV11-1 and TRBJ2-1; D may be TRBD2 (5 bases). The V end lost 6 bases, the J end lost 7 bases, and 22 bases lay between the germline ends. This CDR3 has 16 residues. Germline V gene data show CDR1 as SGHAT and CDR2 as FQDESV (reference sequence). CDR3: CASSRRSAIQRNEQFF. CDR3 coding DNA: TGTGCCAGCAGTCGTCGTAGCGCTATCCAAAGGAATGAGCAGTTCTTC. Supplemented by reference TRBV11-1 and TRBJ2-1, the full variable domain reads EAEVAQSPRYKITEKSQAVAFWCDPISGHATLYWYRQILGQGPELLVQFQDESVVDDSQLPKDRFSAERLKGVDSTLKIQPAELGDSAMYLCASSRRSAIQRNEQFFGPGTRLTVL.

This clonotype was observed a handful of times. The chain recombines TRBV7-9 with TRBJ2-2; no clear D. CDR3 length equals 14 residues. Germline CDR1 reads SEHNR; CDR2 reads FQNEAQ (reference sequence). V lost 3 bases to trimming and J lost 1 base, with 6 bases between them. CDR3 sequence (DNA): TGTGCCAGCAGCTTCGAAAAGAACACCGGGGAGCTGTTTTTT. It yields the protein CASSFEKNTGELFF.